The sample holds one count of the clone carrying this T cell receptor (beta chain). The antigen is not known. The sort gate was single viable CD3+CD4+CD8-CD45RO+ cells for memory CD4+ T cells. Method: immunoSEQ multiplex PCR; TCRdb's copy keeps in-frame clones and lacks some. The data contain about 41,000 clones, less than 80% of them singletons. The CDR3 extends over 17 amino acids. V dropped 0 bases and J dropped 2; count of bases not matched to a gene: 1. Per the germline V gene, CDR1 is SGHNT and CDR2 is YYREEE (reference sequence). The source of the sample is a study of memory CD4+ T cells and cytomegalovirus serostatus. Whole-study findings and limits: 67 of 164 known CMV-associated TCRbeta sequences appeared in CD4+ memory.

The sequence was obtained from an adult in good health and CMV-seronegative. Specimen: memory CD4+ T cells from blood. V gene TRBV5-4 combines with J gene TRBJ2-6, with 11 positions matching TRBD2. Here the CDR3 reads CASSLELAGAGANVLTF. The CDR3 bases are TGTGCCAGCAGCTTGGAACTAGCGGGAGCTGGGGCCAACGTCCTGACTTTC.